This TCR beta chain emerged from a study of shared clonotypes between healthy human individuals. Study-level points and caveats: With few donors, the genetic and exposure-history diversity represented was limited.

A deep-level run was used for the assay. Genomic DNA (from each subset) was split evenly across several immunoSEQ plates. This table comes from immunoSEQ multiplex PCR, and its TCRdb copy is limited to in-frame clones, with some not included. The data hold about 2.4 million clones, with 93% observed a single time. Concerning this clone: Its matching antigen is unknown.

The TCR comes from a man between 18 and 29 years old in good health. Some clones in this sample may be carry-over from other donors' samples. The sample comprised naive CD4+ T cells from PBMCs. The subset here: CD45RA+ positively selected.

The DNA for the CDR3 is TGTGCCATCAGTGACGCTAGCGGGAGCTTCCAAGAGACCCAGTACTTC. This gives the protein CAISDASGSFQETQYF. The chain employs TRBV10-3 and TRBJ2-5, with 10 bases that match TRBD2. The CDR3 is made up of 16 amino acids. With V trimmed by 3 bases and J by 1 base, 5 bases remained unmatched. The germline CDR1 and CDR2 sequences are ENHRY and SYGVKD.